The present T cell receptor beta chain was sequenced within a study of cytomegalovirus exposure and HLA in healthy donors. Study in general: Out of roughly 170 million T cells, an earlier analysis found about 120 million unique TCR beta sequences in total.

Germline-derived CDR1 and CDR2 are MGHRA and YSYEKL. V shed 4 bases and J 4 bases; nucleotides not matched to a gene: 10. The CDR3 runs 16 residues. A multiplex PCR was run with 60 Vbeta primers and 13 Jbeta primers. The method was immunoSEQ multiplex PCR; TCRdb's version includes in-frame clones alone and lacks a portion of them. The data show approximately 110,000 clones, with around 62% seen just once and about 3.8% held by the top ten. The chain has TRBV4-1 and TRBJ2-3; 8 nucleotides align to TRBD2. This TCR came from a man aged 25 to 40 in good health and CMV-seropositive. The material sequenced was PBMCs. The DNA for the CDR3 is TGCGCCAGCAGCCCGGGCGGGGGGTTTTCGGCAGATACGCAGTATTTT. Translated, it gives CASSPGGGFSADTQYF.